Sequencing of this T cell receptor beta chain was carried out in a study of blood T cell repertoires in COVID-19. Many counts were recorded for this clone. Authors' processing steps: The assay estimated nucleated cells by amplifying reference gene primers. Profiling relied on immunoSEQ multiplex PCR, and the TCRdb table lists in-frame clones only, not all of them. The V and J calls and the clone size are those of that table, but D and trimming were determined from the DNA. This sample yields 200,000 to 250,000 clones, of which roughly 83% are seen a single time; approximately 7.4% belongs to the top ten. V was pared by 6 bases and J by 10 bases, with 16 bases between. The CDR3 is 13 amino acids. The germline gives CDR1 SQVTM, CDR2 ANQGSEA.

Sequencing input: peripheral blood. The receptor's source is a woman between 50 and 59 years old with acute or convalescent COVID-19. J is TRBJ1-6 and V is TRBV29-1, with a tentative D call TRBD1 (6 bases). CDR3 nucleotides: TGCAGCGTCCTGGACAGCGTTGGATCACCCCTCCACTTT. This sequence encodes CSVLDSVGSPLHF.